The present T cell receptor beta chain was sequenced within a study of a mutant IDH1 vaccine in newly diagnosed glioma. Background on the study: Therapy received beforehand was radiotherapy, temozolomide, or both, with most patients given both.

Time point meaning: week 5, during vaccination. Topical imiquimod accompanied each vaccine dose, which consisted of 300 ug of mutant IDH1 20-mer peptide. The study enrolled donors with new WHO grade 3 or 4 IDH1-mutant, ATRX-lost astrocytomas. The protocol was immunoSEQ multiplex PCR, while the TCRdb copy is restricted to in-frame clones and leaves out a portion. The data show about 51,000 clones, just under 80% seen once. CDR3 size: 20 residues. Germline trimming cut 0 bases from V and 2 bases from J; bases unmatched to any gene: 5. CDR1 and CDR2 from the germline V gene are LNHNV and YYDKDF (reference sequence). Points on this clone: The antigen is unknown.

This TCR was sampled from a woman aged 40 to 50 with glioma. This specimen consisted of PBMCs, obtained from a glioma patient whose treatment included an IDH1 peptide vaccine. The V gene is TRBV15, the J gene TRBJ2-6; TRBD2 matches at 15 bases. The CDR3, as DNA: TGTGCCACCAGCAGAGATCGGACTAGCGGGGGGGTAGCTGGGGCCAACGTCCTGACTTTC. Translating gives CATSRDRTSGGVAGANVLTF.